These 14 T cell receptor beta chains came from one sample sequenced in a study of CD8 T cells in ankylosing spondylitis. TCRdb analysed the 5' RACE reads with MiXCR anew, one entry per CDR3 protein. The profile shows roughly 200,000 distinct CDR3 sequences, roughly 13% of them singletons. The sample taken for sequencing was blood, either unsorted or a sorted T cell fraction (not recorded which). The receptors derive from a male donor with ankylosing spondylitis or in good health (not recorded which).

The chain has TRBV15 and TRBJ2-7; D could derive from TRBD1 or TRBD2 (5 bases each). Trimming cost V 0 bases and J 2 bases, with 8 bases left between them. The CDR3 loop spans 14 amino acids. CDR1 is LNHNV, CDR2 YYDKDF, per germline (reference sequence). CDR3 bases: TGTGCCACCAGCAGAGAGGGGGATCCCTACGAGCAGTACTTC. It encodes CATSREGDPYEQYF.

The chain links TRBV27 to TRBJ1-1, with TRBD1 as a possible D gene (5 bases). Trimming pared 2 bases from V and 4 bases from J, leaving 8 bases between. Germline CDR1 reads MNHEY; CDR2 reads SMNVEV (reference sequence). There are 13 residues in the CDR3. DNA for the CDR3: TGTGCCAGCAGTTTAGTCAGGGCCACTGAAGCTTTCTTT. Translation gives CASSLVRATEAFF.

This sequence joins TRBV15 and TRBJ2-7, with 8 bases that match TRBD2. CDR1 LNHNV and CDR2 YYDKDF come from the germline V gene (reference sequence). V dropped 4 bases and J dropped 5; count of bases not matched to a gene: 7. The CDR3 length is 14 residues. This CDR3 is CATSTEREIHEQYF. CDR3 bases: TGTGCCACCAGCACGGAGCGGGAGATCCACGAGCAGTACTTC.

This clonotype has only a few counts. DNA for the CDR3: TGTGCCAGCATCCGCAGGTCGGACAGGGCATACAATGAGCAGTTCTTC. Its translation: CASIRRSDRAYNEQFF. The chain couples TRBV2 to TRBJ2-1; 8 bases agree with TRBD1. Germline V gene lookup returns CDR1 SNHLY and CDR2 FYNNEI. After removal of 7 bases from V and 4 bases from J, the junction contained 12 bases not matched to a gene. The CDR3 contains 16 residues.

J is TRBJ2-7 and V is TRBV29-1, with D unresolved. Looked up from germline, CDR1 is SQVTM and CDR2 is ANQGSEA. Trimming left V 1 base short and J 7 bases short, with 14 bases between. The CDR3 runs to 13 residues. The CDR3 DNA reads as TGCAGCGTTGAAGTCAGTCCGTGGGAAGAGCAGTACTTC. Translating it yields CSVEVSPWEEQYF.

This clonotype occurred a few times. V and J are TRBV20-1 and TRBJ2-3; D unclear. The CDR3 sequence is 14 residues long. Germline-derived CDR1 and CDR2 are DFQATT and SNEGSKA (reference sequence). The V gene lost 0 bases and the J gene lost 4 bases, with 11 bases spanning the gap. The chain's CDR3 is CSARELVGADTQYF. DNA of the CDR3: TGCAGTGCTAGAGAGTTGGTAGGCGCAGATACGCAGTATTTT.

This clonotype has only a few counts. The chain joins TRBV12-3 or TRBV12-4 to TRBJ2-1; D call uncertain. The V gene lost 5 bases and the J gene lost 8 bases, with 10 bases spanning the gap. The CDR3 loop spans 12 amino acids. CDR3 amino acids: CASSKADHEQFF. Here the CDR3 DNA reads TGTGCCAGCAGTAAGGCTGATCATGAGCAGTTCTTC.

This clonotype was counted a few times. The chain carries TRBV6-4 and TRBJ2-3, with TRBD2 as a possible D gene (6 bases). The CDR3 has 14 amino acids. Germline CDR1 is MRHNA and CDR2 is SNTAGT. Trimming cost V 2 bases and J 6 bases, with 12 bases left between them. CDR3 in DNA: TGTGCCAGCAGTGACGCCGGGGGAGGCGATACGCAGTATTTT. Translated, it gives CASSDAGGGDTQYF.

This clonotype occurred once. The chain combines TRBV29-1 with TRBJ1-4; 8 bases align to TRBD1. Germline CDR1 is SQVTM and CDR2 is ANQGSEA. The CDR3 loop spans 15 amino acids. V trimming: 6 bases; J trimming: 2 bases; junction bases outside the gene matches: 8. CDR3: CSVLQGALTNEKLFF. DNA of the CDR3: TGCAGCGTCCTCCAGGGGGCACTGACTAATGAAAAACTGTTTTTT.

V usage is TRBV2 and J usage is TRBJ2-5; D not certain. The CDR3 spans 15 residues. CDR1 SNHLY and CDR2 FYNNEI come from the germline V gene. The V and J ends lost 4 bases and 5 bases respectively, with 17 bases between them. CDR3 sequence: CASSGGASPAETQYF. CDR3 sequence (DNA): TGTGCCAGCAGTGGCGGCGCCAGCCCCGCGGAGACCCAGTACTTC.

The sample holds many counts of this clonotype. The chain is built from TRBV27 and TRBJ1-1; no definite D call. This CDR3 has 15 residues. Looked up from germline, CDR1 is MNHEY and CDR2 is SMNVEV (reference sequence). V lost 4 bases to trimming and J lost 0 bases, with 12 bases between them. CDR3 sequence reads: CASSSTRAMNTEAFF. In DNA, the CDR3 is TGTGCCAGCAGTTCGACCCGGGCCATGAACACTGAAGCTTTCTTT.

This clonotype has only a few counts. The V gene is TRBV7-9, the J gene TRBJ1-5; D ambiguous. The CDR3 spans 15 residues. The germline V gene has CDR1 SEHNR and CDR2 FQNEAQ (reference sequence). Trimming took 1 base from V and 0 from J, leaving 7 bases between them. The CDR3 here is CASSLVTDSNQPQHF. DNA of the CDR3: TGTGCCAGCAGCTTAGTAACAGATAGCAATCAGCCCCAGCATTTT.

V and J are TRBV12-5 and TRBJ2-1; no firm D call. Trimming took off 1 base at V and 6 bases at J, with 7 bases between the two ends. The V gene's germline CDR1 is LGHNT and CDR2 FRNRAP. The CDR3 runs 13 residues. Written as DNA, the CDR3 is TGTGCTAGTGGTTTGGGCCTCCTCAATGAGCAGTTCTTC. It is translated as CASGLGLLNEQFF.

The gene calls are TRBV20-1 and TRBJ1-1, with D possibly TRBD1 on 5 matching bases. The V gene lost 6 bases and the J gene lost 5 bases, with 16 bases spanning the gap. The CDR3 is 13 amino acids. The germline V gene has CDR1 DFQATT and CDR2 SNEGSKA (reference sequence). This CDR3 reads CSADGAESTEAFF. The CDR3 region has the DNA TGCAGTGCCGATGGGGCGGAGAGTACTGAAGCTTTCTTT.